The clone carrying this T cell receptor (beta chain) was counted only a few times. TCRdb re-derived calls from the RT-PCR reads in MiXCR, one entry per CDR3 protein. The sample contains 650,000 or so distinct CDR3 sequences, 14% of which appear only once. This entry belongs to a study of response to subunit inactivated influenza vaccine. The CDR3 totals 16 residues. J lost 8 bases, V lost 4 bases, and 12 bases had no gene match. From germline, CDR1 is KGHSH and CDR2 LQKENI. This receptor was identified in a man aged 50 or older who received an inactivated influenza vaccine. Sample: PBMCs from blood, taken less than 15 days before vaccination. The V and J genes are TRBV18 and TRBJ1-4; 8 bases align to TRBD1. The CDR3, as DNA: TGTGCCAGCTCACGTACGCGGACAGGGTCAAACGAAAAACTGTTTTTT. Encoded protein: CASSRTRTGSNEKLFF. Drawing the rest from reference TRBV18 and TRBJ1-4, the complete variable domain is NAGVMQNPRHLVRRRGQEARLRCSPMKGHSHVYWYRQLPEEGLKFMVYLQKENIIDESGMPKERFSAEFPKEGPSILRIQQVVRGDSAAYFCASSRTRTGSNEKLFFGSGTQLSVL.